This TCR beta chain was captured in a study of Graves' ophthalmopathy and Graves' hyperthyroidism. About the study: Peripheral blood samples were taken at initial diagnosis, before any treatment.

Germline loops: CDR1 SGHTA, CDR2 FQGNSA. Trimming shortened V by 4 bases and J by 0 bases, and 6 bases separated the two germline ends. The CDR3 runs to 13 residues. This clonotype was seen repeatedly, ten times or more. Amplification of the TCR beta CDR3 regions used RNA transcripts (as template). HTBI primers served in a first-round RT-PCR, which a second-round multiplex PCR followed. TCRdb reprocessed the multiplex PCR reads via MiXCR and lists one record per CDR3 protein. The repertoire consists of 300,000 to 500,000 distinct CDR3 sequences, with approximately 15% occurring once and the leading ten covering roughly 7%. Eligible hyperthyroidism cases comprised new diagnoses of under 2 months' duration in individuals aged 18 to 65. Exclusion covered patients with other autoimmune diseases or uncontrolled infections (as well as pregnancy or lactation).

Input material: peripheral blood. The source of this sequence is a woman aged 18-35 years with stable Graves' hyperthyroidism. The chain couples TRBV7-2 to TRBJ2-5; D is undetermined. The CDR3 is CASSYRYQETQYF. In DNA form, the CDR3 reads TGTGCCAGCAGCTACCGTTACCAAGAGACCCAGTACTTC.